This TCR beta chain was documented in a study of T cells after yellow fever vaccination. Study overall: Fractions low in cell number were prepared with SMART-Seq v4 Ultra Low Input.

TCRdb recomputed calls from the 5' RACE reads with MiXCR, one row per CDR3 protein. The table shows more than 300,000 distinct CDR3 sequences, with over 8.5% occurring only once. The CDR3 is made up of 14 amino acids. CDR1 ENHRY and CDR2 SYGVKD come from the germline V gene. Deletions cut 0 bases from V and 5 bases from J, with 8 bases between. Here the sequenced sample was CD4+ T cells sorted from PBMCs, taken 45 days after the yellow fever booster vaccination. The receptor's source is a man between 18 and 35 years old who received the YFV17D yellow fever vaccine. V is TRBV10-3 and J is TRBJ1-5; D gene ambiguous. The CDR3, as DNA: TGTGCCATCAGTGAGTCGTTAGGTGATCAGCCCCAGCATTTT. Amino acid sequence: CAISESLGDQPQHF.